The T cell receptor beta chain described here comes from a study of blood T cell repertoires in COVID-19 (dated by TCRdb to between 2020 and 2021). For the study in its entirety: Samples from collaborators originated in the United States, Italy and Spain and spanned both the acute and convalescent phases of COVID-19. The dataset comprised deeply sampled blood TCRbeta repertoires from subjects exposed to, actively infected with, or recovered from COVID-19. Nearly every sample came with metadata listing a de-identified subject ID, COVID-19 status, age in years and sex. The material from the prospective study consisted of cDNA or gDNA derived from T cells, B-cell-depleted T cells, or PBMCs. Samples were obtained from the ongoing ImmuneRACE study (first 160 participants) and from approximately 1,200 subjects provided by 6 global collaborators. Where available, HLA class I and class II types were obtained from metadata supplied by the sample provider rather than from assay-based typing. The repertoires were released in a freely available public database meant as a resource for research on the immune response to SARS-CoV-2. Results the study describes overall, beyond this receptor: The amount of clinical and demographic metadata varied by source and participant and was provided uncurated.

The immunoSEQ Assay, a bias-controlled multiplex PCR, was used to amplify TCRbeta CDR3 regions from genomic DNA. In the source study's methods: Nucleated cell counts per sample were estimated from amplification of reference gene primers within the assay. To quantify the absolute abundance of each unique TCRbeta CDR3 rearrangement, sequence reads were collapsed and filtered. For each sample, productive Simpson clonality was calculated as the square root of Simpson's diversity index across productive rearrangements. The source is immuneACCESS, and TCRdb retained only in-frame sequences with V and J called. Part of the clones is not carried over; for the studies checked, unresolved V genes explain less than half of this, and the remainder is unexplained. That table furnishes V, J and clone size, whereas the DNA furnished D and trimming. The sample includes 140,000 or so clones, with about 85% observed a single time. About 2.6% of the sample is held by the ten biggest clonotypes.

The CDR3 holds 15 amino acids from the cysteine to the phenylalanine. Kept here is only the CDR3 DNA, which spans 45 bases and is read in frame from base 1. The germline V gene (reference sequence) provides CDR1 GTSNPN and CDR2 SVGIG. The junction shows trimming of 5 bases on V and 4 bases on J, plus 20 bases between the germline ends. Collaborating institutions collected whole blood in K2EDTA tubes following their own protocols. For TCRbeta analysis, collaborator samples were shipped as frozen whole blood, as isolated PBMCs, or as DNA extracted from either sample type. Notes on this clone: The antigen this receptor binds is unknown. No base qualities exist here, and no much larger clone lies one base off it.

The receptor chain draws on TRBV30 and TRBJ1-2; possibly the D gene is TRBD1, per 5 matching bases. Sequenced input: peripheral blood. This clonotype was sampled from a human donor with acute or convalescent COVID-19. The donor label of this sample is uncertain. This receptor has the CDR3 CAWSTRRLGAYGYTF. Read as DNA, the sequence is TGTGCCTGGTCCACCCGACGGCTAGGGGCCTATGGCTACACCTTC.